The 13 T cell receptor beta chains below all came from one sample that was sequenced in a study of T cells in localized non-small cell lung cancer. Generated by immunoSEQ multiplex PCR, the TCRdb table keeps only in-frame clones and is missing some. The repertoire consists of about 5,500 clones, with around 83% occurring once and the leading ten covering 50% to 65%. The sequenced sample was peripheral blood mononuclear cells, obtained before any cancer treatment. These receptors all come from a female donor older than 55 with stage II lung adenocarcinoma.

The chain links TRBV2 to TRBJ2-7, with 7 bases aligning to TRBD2. V lost 8 bases and J lost 5; bases outside the gene matches: 6. Per the germline V gene, CDR1 is SNHLY and CDR2 is FYNNEI. CDR3 length equals 12 residues. The CDR3 DNA reads as TGTGCCAGCGGGACCGGGGGGAACGAGCAGTACGTC. Protein sequence: CASGTGGNEQYV.

This clone turned up a few times. The rearrangement uses TRBV13 and TRBJ1-1; D is unclear. CDR1 is PRHDT, CDR2 FYEKMQ, per germline (reference sequence). This CDR3 is built from 12 residues. The V end was cut by 1 base, the J end by 7 bases, with 7 bases between. DNA for the CDR3: TGTGCCAGCAGCTTAGTGGGAGGTGAAGCTTTCTTT. As protein: CASSLVGGEAFF. Complete variable domain (other parts from reference TRBV13 and TRBJ1-1): AAGVIQSPRHLIKEKRETATLKCYPIPRHDTVYWYQQGPGQDPQFLISFYEKMQSDKGSIPDRFSAQQFSDYHSELNMSSLELGDSALYFCASSLVGGEAFFGQGTRLTVV.

J is TRBJ2-1 and V is TRBV9, with D possibly being TRBD2 (5 bases). V was shortened by 4 bases and J by 0 bases, with 14 bases between the two germline ends. The CDR3 runs to 16 residues. In germline, CDR1 is SGDLS, CDR2 YYNGEE. This chain's CDR3 is CASSPREGSSYNEQFF. The CDR3 DNA reads TGTGCCAGCAGCCCGAGAGAGGGTAGCTCCTACAATGAGCAGTTCTTC.

CDR3 residues: CAWSGGRPEQFF. The CDR3 region has the DNA TGTGCCTGGAGTGGAGGGAGGCCTGAGCAGTTCTTC. J is TRBJ2-1 and V is TRBV30, with D tentatively TRBD2 (6 bases). V lost 1 base and J 9 bases, leaving 10 bases between the germline ends. The CDR3 has 12 residues. Germline V lookup: CDR1 GTSNPN, CDR2 SVGIG (reference sequence).

This sequence joins TRBV10-3 and TRBJ2-7, with 9 nucleotides matching TRBD1. Trimming at V came to 0 bases and at J to 5 bases, leaving 5 bases not matched to a gene. Germline CDR1 is ENHRY and CDR2 is SYGVKD. The CDR3 length is 15 residues. CDR3 sequence: CAISESMDRGHEQYV. CDR3 coding DNA: TGTGCCATCAGTGAGTCGATGGACAGGGGCCACGAGCAGTACGTC.

V is TRBV10-1 and J is TRBJ1-1; D is ambiguous. The CDR3 loop spans 15 amino acids. Trimming left V 4 bases short and J 0 bases short, with 12 bases between. CDR1 and CDR2 from the germline V gene are WNHNN and SYGVQD (reference sequence). CDR3 bases: TGCGCCAGCAGTGGAGGACGGACTATGAACACTGAAGCTTTCTTT. Translating gives CASSGGRTMNTEAFF.

The J gene is TRBJ2-7, the V gene TRBV28; D gene uncertain. The germline CDR1 and CDR2 sequences are MDHEN and SYDVKM. The V and J ends lost 3 bases and 3 bases respectively, with 6 bases between them. This CDR3 comprises 12 residues. This CDR3 is CASSLKGYEQYV. Written as DNA, the CDR3 is TGTGCCAGCAGTTTGAAGGGCTACGAGCAGTACGTC.

This clone has only a few counts. The V gene is TRBV6-1, the J gene TRBJ1-1, with 7 nucleotides matching TRBD1. The CDR3 loop spans 15 amino acids. Germline trimming cut 2 bases from V and 0 bases from J; bases unmatched to any gene: 3. From germline, CDR1 is MNHNS and CDR2 SASEGT. CDR3 loop: CASSELGQMNTEAFF. CDR3 nucleotides: TGTGCCAGCAGTGAACTGGGACAGATGAACACTGAAGCTTTCTTT.

This clone has a single count. This chain uses TRBV5-4 with TRBJ1-3; TRBD1 matches at 7 bases. Germline values: CDR1 SGHNT, CDR2 YYREEE (reference sequence). The ends lost 3 bases at V and 0 bases at J; junction bases unmatched: 6. The CDR3 is 16 residues long. CDR3 sequence (DNA): TGTGCCAGCAGCTGGGACAGTCCAAGCTCTGGAAACACCATATATTTT. Amino acids: CASSWDSPSSGNTIYF.

The chain recombines TRBV6-1 with TRBJ1-1; no reliable D call. CDR1 MNHNS and CDR2 SASEGT come from the germline V gene. CDR3 length: 14 residues. Trimming took off 5 bases at V and 0 bases at J, with 10 bases between the two ends. Here the CDR3 DNA reads TGTGCCAGCAGTCCTCGGACGGTGAACACTGAAGCTTTCTTT. Translation: CASSPRTVNTEAFF.

This chain joins TRBV6-1 and TRBJ2-2, with 10 bases lining up with TRBD1. J gave up 5 bases and V 6 bases, and 6 bases lay outside the gene matches. Germline CDR1 MNHNS, CDR2 SASEGT. The CDR3 is 15 residues long. CDR3 protein: CASSQGTGETGELFF. The DNA for the CDR3 is TGTGCCAGCAGCCAGGGGACAGGGGAAACCGGGGAGCTGTTTTTT.

The chain has TRBV16 and TRBJ2-5; maybe TRBD2 (5 bases). The V end was cut by 0 bases, the J end by 4 bases, with 9 bases between. This CDR3 has 14 residues. Germline lookup yields CDR1 KGHSY and CDR2 FQNENV. The CDR3 is CASSQSYRGETQYF. The CDR3 nucleotides are TGTGCCAGCAGCCAATCATATCGGGGAGAGACCCAGTACTTC.

This clone was found once. This chain's CDR3 is CASREQGNIQYF. DNA for the CDR3: TGTGCCAGCAGAGAACAGGGAAACATTCAGTACTTC. V is TRBV25-1 and J is TRBJ2-4, with D possibly matching TRBD1 (6 bases). The CDR3 is made up of 12 amino acids. CDR1 is MGHDK, CDR2 SYGVNS, per germline. Trimming pared 6 bases from V and 6 bases from J, leaving 9 bases between.